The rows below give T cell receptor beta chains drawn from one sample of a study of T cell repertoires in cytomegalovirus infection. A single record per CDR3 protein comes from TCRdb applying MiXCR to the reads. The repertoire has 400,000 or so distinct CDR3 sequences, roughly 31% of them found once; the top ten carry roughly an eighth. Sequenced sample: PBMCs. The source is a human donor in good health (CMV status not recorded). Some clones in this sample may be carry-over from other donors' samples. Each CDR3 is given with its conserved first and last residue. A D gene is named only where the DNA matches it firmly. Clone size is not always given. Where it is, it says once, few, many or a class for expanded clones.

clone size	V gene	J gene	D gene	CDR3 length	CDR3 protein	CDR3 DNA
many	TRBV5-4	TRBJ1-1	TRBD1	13	CASSRTGGTEAFF	TGTGCCAGCAGCAGGACAGGGGGCACTGAAGCTTTCTTT
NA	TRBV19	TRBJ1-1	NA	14	CASRSGRKGTEAFF	TGTGCCAGTAGAAGCGGACGGAAGGGCACTGAAGCTTTCTTT
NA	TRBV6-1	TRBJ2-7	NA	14	CASSELGGAFEQYF	TGTGCCAGCAGTGAATTGGGGGGCGCTTTCGAGCAGTACTTC
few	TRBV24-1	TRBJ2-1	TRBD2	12	CATSVERGKQFF	TGTGCCACCAGTGTTGAGCGGGGGAAGCAGTTCTTC
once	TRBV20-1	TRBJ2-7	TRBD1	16	CSARDPSDRGPYEQYF	TGCAGTGCTAGAGACCCATCAGACAGGGGGCCCTACGAGCAGTACTTC
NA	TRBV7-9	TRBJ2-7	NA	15	CASSGETGPRYEQYF	TGTGCCAGCAGCGGGGAGACAGGCCCTCGCTACGAGCAGTACTTC
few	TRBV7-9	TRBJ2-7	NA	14	CASTPAGLTYEQYF	TGTGCCAGCACCCCCGCAGGGCTGACCTACGAGCAGTACTTC
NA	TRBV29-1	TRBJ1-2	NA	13	CSVGGPLNYGYTF	TGCAGCGTTGGTGGGCCTCTTAACTATGGCTACACCTTC
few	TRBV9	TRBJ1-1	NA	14	CASSPLGLNTEAFF	TGTGCCAGCAGCCCACTGGGGTTGAACACTGAAGCTTTCTTT
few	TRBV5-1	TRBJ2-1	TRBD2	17	CASSLKGLAAIYNEQFF	TGCGCCAGCAGCTTGAAGGGACTAGCGGCTATATACAATGAGCAGTTCTTC
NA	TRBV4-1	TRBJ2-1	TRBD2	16	CASSGRRGGRDNEQFF	TGCGCCAGCAGCGGGAGACGCGGGGGGAGGGACAATGAGCAGTTCTTC
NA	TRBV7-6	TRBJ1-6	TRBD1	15	CASSPFDRDSSPLHF	TGTGCCAGCAGCCCATTTGACAGGGATAGTTCACCCCTCCACTTT
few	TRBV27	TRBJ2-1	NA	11	CATGTNNEQFF	TGTGCCACGGGGACCAACAATGAGCAGTTCTTC
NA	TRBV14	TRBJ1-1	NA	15	CASSPDGNRNTEDFF	TGTGCCAGCAGCCCCGATGGGAATCGGAACACTGAAGATTTCTTT
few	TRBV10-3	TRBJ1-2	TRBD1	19	CAISESMGVRGQVNYGYTF	TGTGCCATCAGTGAGTCTATGGGAGTCAGGGGGCAGGTCAACTATGGCTACACCTTC
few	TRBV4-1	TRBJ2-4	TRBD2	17	CASSQEYRGGTKNIQYF	TGCGCCAGCAGCCAAGAATATAGGGGAGGGACCAAAAACATTCAGTACTTC
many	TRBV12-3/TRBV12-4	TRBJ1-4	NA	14	CASSFRPINEKLFF	TGTGCCAGCAGTTTCAGGCCGATTAATGAAAAACTGTTTTTT
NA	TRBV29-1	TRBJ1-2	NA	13	CSVEEASNYGYTF	TGCAGCGTTGAAGAGGCCAGCAACTATGGCTACACCTTC
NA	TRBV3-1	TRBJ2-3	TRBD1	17	CASSIRQGVRAPDTQYF	TGTGCCAGCAGCATCCGACAGGGCGTCAGGGCACCAGATACGCAGTATTTT
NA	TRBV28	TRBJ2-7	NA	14	CASSSGTHSYEQYF	TGTGCCAGCAGTTCCGGGACACATTCCTACGAGCAGTACTTC
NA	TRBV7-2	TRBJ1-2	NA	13	CASSLLPDYGYTF	TGTGCCAGCAGCCTCTTGCCGGACTATGGCTACACCTTC
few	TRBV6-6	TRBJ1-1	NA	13	CASSSGDNTEAFF	TGTGCCAGCAGTTCAGGGGATAACACTGAAGCTTTCTTT
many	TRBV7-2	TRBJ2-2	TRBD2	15	CASSLFGGGTGELFF	TGTGCCAGCAGCTTATTCGGGGGGGGAACCGGGGAGCTGTTTTTT
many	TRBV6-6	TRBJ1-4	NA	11	CASRGGEKLFF	TGTGCCAGCAGAGGGGGTGAAAAACTGTTTTTT
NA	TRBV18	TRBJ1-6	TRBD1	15	CASSPWTGSDSPLHF	TGTGCCAGCTCCCCCTGGACAGGGTCGGATTCACCCCTCCACTTT
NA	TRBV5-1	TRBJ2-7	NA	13	CASSSDSGYEQYF	TGCGCCAGCAGTTCCGACAGCGGCTACGAGCAGTACTTC